This is a list of T cell receptor beta chains from one sample in a study of OX40 agonist ivuxolimab in advanced cancers. Profiled with immunoSEQ multiplex PCR; TCRdb holds only in-frame clones, not every one. The table has more than 65,000 clones, just under 80% seen once. This specimen consisted of CD4+ or CD8+ T cells sorted from blood, obtained in a trial of the OX40 agonist ivuxolimab. These TCRs come from an adult with an advanced solid tumor such as melanoma, head and neck, liver or kidney cancer. Each CDR3 is given with its conserved first and last residue. Fields, in order: CDR3 length, D gene, J gene, clone size, V gene, CDR3 protein, CDR3 DNA. D genes are given only for firm matches. Clone size is given for some rows only: seen once, a few or many times, or a class if the clone is expanded.

13 | . | TRBJ2-5 | few | TRBV7-9 | CASSLIGGETQYF | TGTGCCAGCAGCTTAATAGGAGGGGAGACCCAGTACTTC
16 | TRBD2 | TRBJ2-2 | . | TRBV5-1 | CASSLVLAGGTGELFF | TGCGCCAGCAGCTTGGTGCTAGCGGGAGGCACCGGGGAGCTGTTTTTT
13 | . | TRBJ1-1 | . | TRBV7-2 | CASSLGANTEAFF | TGTGCCAGCAGCTTAGGGGCAAACACTGAAGCTTTCTTT
16 | . | TRBJ1-1 | . | TRBV7-8 | CASSLVRTSGNTEAFF | TGTGCCAGCAGCTTAGTAAGGACGTCAGGGAACACTGAAGCTTTCTTT
15 | TRBD1 | TRBJ2-2 | once | TRBV7-8 | CASSLTGDINGELFF | TGTGCCAGCAGCTTAACAGGGGACATCAACGGGGAGCTGTTTTTT
15 | TRBD1 | TRBJ2-2 | . | TRBV15 | CATARGLANTGELFF | TGTGCCACCGCGAGGGGGCTCGCGAACACCGGGGAGCTGTTTTTT
16 | TRBD2 | TRBJ2-1 | . | TRBV27 | CASSQLAGVSYNEQFF | TGTGCCAGCAGTCAATTAGCGGGAGTCTCCTACAATGAGCAGTTCTTC
13 | TRBD1 | TRBJ2-7 | . | TRBV11-2 | CASREQGVCEQYF | TGTGCCAGTAGAGAACAGGGGGTTTGCGAGCAGTACTTC
12 | . | TRBJ2-3 | . | TRBV18 | CASSSAADTQYF | TGTGCCAGCTCTTCAGCAGCGGATACGCAGTATTTT
16 | TRBD2 | TRBJ2-3 | . | TRBV4-3 | CASSQEWLAGLDTQYF | TGCGCCAGCAGCCAAGAATGGCTAGCGGGGTTAGATACGCAGTATTTT
12 | . | TRBJ1-3 | . | TRBV19 | CASSGFGNTIYF | TGTGCCAGTAGTGGCTTTGGAAACACCATATATTTT
17 | TRBD2 | TRBJ2-2 | . | TRBV9 | CASSVVASGSGTGELFF | TGTGCCAGCAGCGTAGTGGCTAGCGGGAGCGGCACCGGGGAGCTGTTTTTT
13 | . | TRBJ2-1 | many | TRBV2 | CASSPQDLNEQFF | TGTGCCAGCAGTCCCCAAGACCTCAATGAGCAGTTCTTC
13 | . | TRBJ1-5 | . | TRBV10-2 | CASRQTDNQPQHF | TGCGCCAGCAGGCAGACCGATAATCAGCCCCAGCATTTT
16 | . | TRBJ1-4 | . | TRBV18 | CASSPSGAEANEKLFF | TGTGCCAGCTCACCAAGCGGGGCCGAAGCTAATGAAAAACTGTTTTTT
9 | . | TRBJ2-3 | . | TRBV9 | CASSRGQYF | TGTGCCAGCAGCCGGGGGCAGTATTTT
14 | TRBD1 | TRBJ2-7 | . | TRBV27 | CASSFEGARDEQYF | TGTGCCAGCAGTTTTGAGGGGGCGAGGGACGAGCAGTACTTC
14 | . | TRBJ2-7 | few | TRBV27 | CASSSRTEEYEQYF | TGTGCCAGCAGTTCGAGGACGGAAGAATACGAGCAGTACTTC
16 | TRBD1 | TRBJ1-2 | . | TRBV6-1 | CASSEAVGQGAEGYTF | TGTGCCAGCAGTGAAGCGGTCGGACAGGGGGCAGAGGGCTACACCTTC
12 | . | TRBJ1-2 | few | TRBV30 | CAWSIQSGGYTF | TGTGCCTGGAGTATACAATCGGGTGGCTACACCTTC
15 | TRBD1 | TRBJ1-4 | once | TRBV18 | CASSPPGTGNEKLFF | TGTGCCAGCTCACCACCGGGGACAGGGAACGAAAAACTGTTTTTT
14 | . | TRBJ1-3 | . | TRBV7-8 | CASSAQVSGNTIYF | TGTGCCAGCAGCGCCCAGGTCTCTGGAAACACCATATATTTT
14 | . | TRBJ2-4 | . | TRBV7-9 | CASSPGGTKNIQYF | TGTGCCAGCAGCCCAGGAGGTACCAAAAACATTCAGTACTTC
12 | . | TRBJ1-2 | . | TRBV28 | CAGRGVLSGYTF | TGTGCCGGACGGGGAGTGCTGAGTGGCTACACCTTC
16 | . | TRBJ1-1 | . | TRBV27 | CASSFLSQGRNTEAFF | TGTGCCAGCAGTTTCCTTTCTCAGGGGCGGAACACTGAAGCTTTCTTT
15 | . | TRBJ2-3 | . | TRBV18 | CASSRTLTGTDTQYF | TGTGCCAGCTCCCGGACGCTAACAGGTACAGATACGCAGTATTTT
16 | TRBD1 | TRBJ1-2 | . | TRBV4-1 | CASSQDPTGGTYGYTF | TGCGCCAGCAGCCAAGATCCGACAGGGGGCACCTATGGCTACACCTTC
13 | . | TRBJ2-2 | many | TRBV19 | CASTGSNTGELFF | TGTGCCAGTACAGGGTCGAACACCGGGGAGCTGTTTTTT
15 | . | TRBJ1-4 | . | TRBV5-1 | CASSNGAGINEKLFF | TGCGCCAGCAGTAATGGGGCAGGGATTAATGAAAAACTGTTTTTT
14 | . | TRBJ1-1 | . | TRBV30 | CAWSGGFLNTEAFF | TGTGCCTGGAGCGGGGGGTTTCTGAACACTGAAGCTTTCTTT
12 | . | TRBJ2-7 | . | TRBV19 | CASRGRDREQYF | TGTGCCAGTAGGGGCAGGGATCGCGAGCAGTACTTC
15 | . | TRBJ1-5 | . | TRBV28 | CASSLGGGSNQPQHF | TGTGCCAGCAGTTTAGGGGGGGGGAGCAATCAGCCCCAGCATTTT
15 | . | TRBJ2-6 | once | TRBV4-3 | CASSPALPGANVLTF | TGCGCCAGCAGCCCGGCATTGCCTGGGGCCAACGTCCTGACTTTC
14 | . | TRBJ2-7 | . | TRBV2 | CASTQQASSYEQYF | TGTGCCAGCACCCAACAGGCCAGCTCCTACGAGCAGTACTTC
15 | . | TRBJ1-2 | . | TRBV27 | CASSLKSGGINGYTF | TGTGCCAGCAGTTTAAAGTCAGGAGGGATTAATGGCTACACCTTC
15 | TRBD2 | TRBJ2-2 | . | TRBV19 | CASSTPRAGVGELFF | TGTGCCAGTAGTACACCCCGAGCGGGAGTCGGGGAGCTGTTTTTT
13 | . | TRBJ2-1 | . | TRBV6-4 | CASSAEGSGQQFF | TGTGCCAGCAGCGCCGAGGGTAGCGGCCAGCAGTTCTTC
14 | . | TRBJ2-2 | . | TRBV2 | CASIARGDTGELFF | TGTGCCAGCATAGCGCGAGGGGACACCGGGGAGCTGTTTTTT
15 | . | TRBJ2-7 | many | TRBV18 | CASSPKTFSSYEQYF | TGTGCCAGCTCACCAAAGACTTTCAGCTCCTACGAGCAGTACTTC